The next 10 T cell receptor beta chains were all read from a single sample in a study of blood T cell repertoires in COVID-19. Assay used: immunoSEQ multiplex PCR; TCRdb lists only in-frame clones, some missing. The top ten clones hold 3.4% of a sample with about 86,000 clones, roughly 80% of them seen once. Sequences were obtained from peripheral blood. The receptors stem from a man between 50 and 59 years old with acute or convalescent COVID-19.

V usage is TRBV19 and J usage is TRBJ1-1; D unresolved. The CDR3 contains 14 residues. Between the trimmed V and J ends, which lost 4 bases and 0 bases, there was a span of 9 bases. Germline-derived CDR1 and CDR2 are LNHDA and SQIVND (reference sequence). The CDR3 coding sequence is TGTGCCAGTAGTAGGGAGGGAATGAACACTGAAGCTTTCTTT. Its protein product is CASSREGMNTEAFF.

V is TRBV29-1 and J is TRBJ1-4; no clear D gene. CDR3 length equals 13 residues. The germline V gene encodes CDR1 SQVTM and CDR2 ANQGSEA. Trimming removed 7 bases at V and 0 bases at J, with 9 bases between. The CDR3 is CSAGVATNEKLFF. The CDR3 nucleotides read TGCAGCGCCGGAGTTGCAACTAATGAAAAACTGTTTTTT.

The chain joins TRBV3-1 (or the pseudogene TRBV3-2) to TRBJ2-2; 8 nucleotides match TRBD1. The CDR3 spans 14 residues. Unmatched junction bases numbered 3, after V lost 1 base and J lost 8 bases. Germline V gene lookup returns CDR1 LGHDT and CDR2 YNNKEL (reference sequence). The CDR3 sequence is CASSQGTGIGELFF. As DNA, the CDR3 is TGTGCCAGCAGCCAAGGGACAGGGATAGGGGAGCTGTTTTTT.

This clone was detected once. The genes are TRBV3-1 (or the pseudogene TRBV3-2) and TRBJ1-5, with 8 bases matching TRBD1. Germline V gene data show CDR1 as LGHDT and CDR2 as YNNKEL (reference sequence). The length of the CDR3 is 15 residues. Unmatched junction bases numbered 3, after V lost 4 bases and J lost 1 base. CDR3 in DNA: TGTGCCAGCAGCCCCCGGACAGGGAGCAATCAGCCCCAGCATTTT. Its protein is CASSPRTGSNQPQHF.

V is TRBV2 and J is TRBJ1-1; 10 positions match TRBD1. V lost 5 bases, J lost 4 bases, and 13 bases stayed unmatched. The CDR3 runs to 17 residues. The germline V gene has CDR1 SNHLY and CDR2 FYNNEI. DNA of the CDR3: TGTGCCAGCAGTAATGGAGCGTTGGACAGGGGGGCCACTGAAGCTTTCTTT. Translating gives CASSNGALDRGATEAFF.

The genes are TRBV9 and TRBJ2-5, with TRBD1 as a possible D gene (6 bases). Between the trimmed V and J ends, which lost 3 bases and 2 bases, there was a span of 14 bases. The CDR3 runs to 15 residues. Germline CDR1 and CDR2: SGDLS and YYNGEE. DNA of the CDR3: TGTGCCAGCAGCGGACTTCAGGGGCCACAAGAGACCCAGTACTTC. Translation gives CASSGLQGPQETQYF.

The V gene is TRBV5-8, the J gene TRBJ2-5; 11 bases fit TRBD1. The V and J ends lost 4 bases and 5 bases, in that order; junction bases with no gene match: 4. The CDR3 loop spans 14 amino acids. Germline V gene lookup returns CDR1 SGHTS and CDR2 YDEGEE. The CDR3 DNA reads TGTGCCAGCAGCAGGGACAGGGGGTCGGAGACCCAGTACTTC. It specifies CASSRDRGSETQYF.

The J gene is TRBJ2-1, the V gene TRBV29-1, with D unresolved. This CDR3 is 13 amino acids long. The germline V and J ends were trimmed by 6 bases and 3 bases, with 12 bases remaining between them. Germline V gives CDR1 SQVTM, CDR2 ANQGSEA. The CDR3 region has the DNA TGCAGCGTATTGGCGGCCGACTACAATGAGCAGTTCTTC. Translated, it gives CSVLAADYNEQFF.

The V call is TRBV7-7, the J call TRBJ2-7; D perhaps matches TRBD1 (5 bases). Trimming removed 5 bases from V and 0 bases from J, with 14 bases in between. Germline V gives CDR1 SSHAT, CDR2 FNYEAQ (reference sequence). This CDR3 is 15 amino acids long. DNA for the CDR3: TGTGCCAGCAGCCAACACGCCGACAGCTCCTACGAGCAGTACTTC. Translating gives CASSQHADSSYEQYF.

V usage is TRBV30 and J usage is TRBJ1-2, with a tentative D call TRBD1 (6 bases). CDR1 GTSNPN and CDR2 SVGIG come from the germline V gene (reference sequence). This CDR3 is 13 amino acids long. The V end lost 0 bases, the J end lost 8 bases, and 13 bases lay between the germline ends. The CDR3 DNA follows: TGTGCCTGGAGTGTAGGGGGAAGAAACGGCTACACCTTC. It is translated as CAWSVGGRNGYTF.